The source of this TCR beta chain is a study of CD8+CD57+ T cells in acquired aplastic anemia (dated by TCRdb to 2016 to 2018). Looking at the study overall: DNA extracted from sorted CD4+ and CD8+ cells had a mean of about 3.3 ug, with a range of roughly 0.2 to 27.4 ug. CD8+CD57+ expansion was defined as a frequency above the mean frequency observed in healthy subjects. Broad study findings and their caveats: No significant difference in CD8+ Simpson's diversity was found between patients and healthy controls (P=0.060). Around 30 CD8+ CDR3 sequences were found in both patients and controls but appeared to be highly expressed in patients and within the immunodominant clones of the patients.

Profiling of TCR beta VDJ combinations and CDR3 sequences used genomic DNA as the template. TCR repertoire sequencing was run on an Illumina HiSeq 2000. The authors' analysis ran thus. Repertoires were assessed using TRBV/TRBJ rearrangement plots, CDR3 size and DJ length profiles, and Simpson's diversity index. The most abundant DNA sequence in the deep sequencing data was taken as the immunodominant clone. CDR3 amino acid sequences were checked for sharing between subjects and were compared against published repertoires and the VDJdb database. TCRdb itself trimmed the public reads at Q25 with fastp, ran MiXCR and retained productive beta chains. Rows matching on CDR3 protein sequence are summarized as one entry with the most common DNA and genes. TCRdb, not the authors, supplied the V and J calls. The sample records approximately 100,000 distinct CDR3 sequences, 65% to 70% of which are singletons. Jointly, the top ten make up approximately 60% of the sample.

This clonotype showed up many times. It lacks a known antigen. The input lacks base qualities; no much larger clone sits a single base away. Flow cytometry had shown CD8+CD57+ cell expansion in the patients selected for sequencing. Every patient had severe acquired aplastic anemia, diagnosed using the International Study of Aplastic Anemia and Agranulocytosis and Camitta criteria. No patient had received any therapy when blood was sampled. In this study, sorted CD4+ and CD8+ T cells from the blood of healthy subjects and of severe aplastic anemia patients had their TCR repertoires deep-sequenced. Patients were enrolled under clinicaltrials.gov protocols 00001620, 01623167, 00001397, 00071045, 00081523 and 00961064 in the USA. Ficoll-Paque density gradient centrifugation was used to isolate peripheral blood mononuclear cells. CD4+ and CD8+ T cells were sorted by FACS or magnetic beads before DNA extraction.

From the cysteine up to the phenylalanine, the CDR3 has a length of 14 residues. Only CDR3 DNA is held: 42 bases, read in frame from base 1. Sequences SNHLY (CDR1) and FYNNEI (CDR2) are obtained from the germline V gene. The germline V and J ends show losses of 10 bases and 0 bases respectively, and no gene match explains 5 bases of the junction. The sequence came from a human donor with aplastic anemia. The source material was sorted CD4+, CD8+, or CD8+CD57+ T cells (not recorded which) from PBMCs. Rearrangement joined TRBV2 to TRBJ1-2; 10 central nucleotides agree with TRBD1. The nucleotide sequence reads TGTGCCACCACAGGGACAGGGGCTAACTATGGCTACACCTTC. It is translated as CATTGTGANYGYTF.